The 15 T cell receptor beta chains reported below all come from one sample, sequenced in a study of cytomegalovirus exposure and HLA in healthy donors. Vbeta (60) and Jbeta (13) primers were used in the PCR. This table comes from immunoSEQ multiplex PCR, and its TCRdb copy is limited to in-frame clones, with some not included. The table records about 96,000 clones, 65% to 80% of them present only once. Sequences were obtained from PBMCs. The source of these receptors is a female donor in good health and CMV-seropositive.

This clone has just a few counts. This chain links TRBV30 with TRBJ1-6, with D maybe TRBD1 (6 bases). Trimming took 3 bases from V and 7 from J, leaving 16 bases between them. The CDR3 contains 15 residues. Germline V gene data show CDR1 as GTSNPN and CDR2 as SVGIG (reference sequence). CDR3: CAWSRPRGANSPLHF. As DNA, the CDR3 is TGTGCCTGGAGCCGCCCACGGGGGGCCAATTCACCCCTCCACTTT.

CDR3 DNA: TGTGCCAGCAGTTTATATGCGGGTTTGCACGAGCAGTACTTC. Protein product: CASSLYAGLHEQYF. The V call is TRBV28, the J call TRBJ2-7; maybe TRBD2 (5 bases). V was clipped by 1 base and J by 5 bases, with 12 bases between them. From germline, CDR1 is MDHEN and CDR2 SYDVKM. This CDR3 region has 14 residues.

V gene TRBV7-8 combines with J gene TRBJ2-1; 9 positions match TRBD1. The ends lost 1 base at V and 0 bases at J; junction bases unmatched: 7. Germline V gene lookup returns CDR1 SGHVS and CDR2 FQNEAQ. This CDR3 contains 18 residues. This chain's CDR3 is CASSLGDRDTSSYNEQFF. DNA of the CDR3: TGTGCCAGCAGCTTAGGGGACAGGGACACAAGCTCCTACAATGAGCAGTTCTTC.

The rearrangement uses TRBV28 and TRBJ2-5, with 7 positions matching TRBD2. The CDR3 has 12 residues. Per germline, CDR1 MDHEN and CDR2 SYDVKM. The J segment lost 7 bases and the V segment lost 5 bases, leaving 4 bases of the junction unmatched. The CDR3 DNA reads TGTGCCAGCAGTGGGGGGGGAGGGACCCAGTACTTC. It yields the protein CASSGGGGTQYF.

This clone has just a few counts. V is TRBV5-4 and J is TRBJ1-4, with D hard to call. The CDR3 runs 12 residues. In germline, CDR1 is SGHNT, CDR2 YYREEE (reference sequence). Trimming took 4 bases from V and 8 from J, leaving 9 bases between them. CDR3 sequence (DNA): TGTGCCAGCAGCGATGCGGGGGAAAAACTGTTTTTT. It specifies CASSDAGEKLFF.

With regard to this clone: A read error may produce the germline difference seen at one junction end. The chain combines TRBV7-7 with TRBJ2-5; 8 bases agree with TRBD2. Germline CDR1 reads SSHAT; CDR2 reads FNYEAQ (reference sequence). This CDR3 comprises 15 residues. As DNA, the CDR3 is TGTGCTAGCAGTCTATCGGGGGGGGGCCAAGAGACCCAGTACTTC. This encodes CASSLSGGGQETQYF.

This clone was found a few times. The rearrangement uses TRBV5-1 and TRBJ1-1; TRBD1 might be the D (5 bases). Trimming removed 0 bases from V and 2 bases from J, with 17 bases in between. The CDR3 contains 17 residues. Germline CDR1 and CDR2: SGHRS and YFSETQ. The CDR3 region has the DNA TGCGCCAGCAGCTTGGATATTGGGGGAGCGGGAAACACTGAAGCTTTCTTT. As protein: CASSLDIGGAGNTEAFF.

The chain employs TRBV11-2 and TRBJ2-7, with D maybe TRBD1 (6 bases). This CDR3 is 16 amino acids long. Trimming removed 7 bases from V and 2 bases from J, with 21 bases in between. From germline, CDR1 is SGHAT and CDR2 FQNNGV. CDR3 sequence reads: CASTKPSGTPPYEQYF. The CDR3 DNA reads as TGTGCCAGCACCAAACCCTCAGGGACACCCCCCTACGAGCAGTACTTC.

The chain recombines TRBV4-2 with TRBJ2-2; D is unresolved. This CDR3 comprises 15 residues. Germline lookup yields CDR1 LGHNA and CDR2 YNFKEQ. V lost 0 bases and J 7 bases, leaving 12 bases between the germline ends. CDR3: CASSQDQLGVGELFF. As DNA, the CDR3 is TGTGCCAGCAGCCAAGACCAACTGGGCGTCGGGGAGCTGTTTTTT.

About this clone: The same CDR3 can be traced to other DNA sequences in this sample. The genes are TRBV5-1 and TRBJ2-1; 14 bases are shared with TRBD2. The CDR3 loop spans 14 amino acids. Germline V gene data show CDR1 as SGHRS and CDR2 as YFSETQ. The ends lost 4 bases at V and 9 bases at J; junction bases unmatched: 3. DNA of the CDR3: TGCGCCAGCAGCCTGACTAGCGGGGGGGCTGAGCAGTTCTTC. This sequence encodes CASSLTSGGAEQFF.

This rearrangement joins TRBV19 to TRBJ2-7; possibly TRBD1 for D (6 bases). The CDR3 is 14 amino acids. CDR1 and CDR2 from the germline V gene are LNHDA and SQIVND (reference sequence). V lost 7 bases and J 0 bases, leaving 13 bases between the germline ends. This CDR3 is CASTRGGNSYEQYF. CDR3 nucleotide sequence: TGTGCCAGTACCCGAGGGGGAAACTCCTACGAGCAGTACTTC.

The V gene is TRBV11-2, the J gene TRBJ2-4, with D perhaps TRBD1 (5 bases). Germline V CDR1 and CDR2: SGHAT, FQNNGV. The CDR3 covers 13 residues. V lost 0 bases, J lost 9 bases, and 9 bases lay in between. The CDR3 bases are TGTGCCAGCAGCTTAGATAGCCAGGGCATTCAGTACTTC. This gives the protein CASSLDSQGIQYF.

The chain uses TRBV4-2 and TRBJ2-4, with TRBD2 matching 10 bases. V was clipped by 0 bases and J by 0 bases; unmatched bases: 17. CDR1 LGHNA and CDR2 YNFKEQ come from the germline V gene. The CDR3 consists of 22 residues. The CDR3 sequence: CASSQDFFRTSGTKRAKNIQYF. As DNA, the CDR3 is TGTGCCAGCAGCCAAGATTTTTTCAGGACTAGCGGCACTAAGAGAGCCAAAAACATTCAGTACTTC.

The CDR3 here is CASGQAPEAFF. Here the CDR3 DNA reads TGTGCCAGCGGACAGGCTCCTGAAGCTTTCTTT. The chain recombines TRBV6-4 with TRBJ1-1; 7 bases align to TRBD1. Trimming removed 8 bases from V and 6 bases from J; junction bases left unmatched: 3. Germline CDR1 is MRHNA and CDR2 is SNTAGT. CDR3 length equals 11 residues.

This chain joins TRBV2 and TRBJ1-1; D uncertain. V was shortened by 7 bases and J by 2 bases, with 14 bases between the two germline ends. This CDR3 is 14 amino acids long. Germline V gives CDR1 SNHLY, CDR2 FYNNEI. CDR3 DNA sequence: TGTGCCAGCATTCGAAGGGAGACAAACACTGAAGCTTTCTTT. Encoded protein: CASIRRETNTEAFF. Supplemented by reference TRBV2 and TRBJ1-1, the full variable domain reads EPEVTQTPSHQVTQMGQEVILRCVPISNHLYFYWYRQILGQKVEFLVSFYNNEISEKSEIFDDQFSVERPDGSNFTLKIRSTKLEDSAMYFCASIRRETNTEAFFGQGTRLTVV.